This note documents a single TCR beta chain sequence. This record comes from a study of blood T cell repertoires in COVID-19. The cohort comprised adults aged about 18 to 89 years residing in some 24 US areas. Each exposed participant met a COVID-19 case in the 2 weeks preceding study entry. TCRdb's table, derived via immunoSEQ multiplex PCR, lists solely in-frame clones and lacks some. The sample has hundreds of thousands of clones; about 90% are singletons. The ends lost 0 bases at V and 8 bases at J; junction bases unmatched: 24. This CDR3 has 20 amino acids. CDR1 and CDR2 from the germline V gene are LNHNV and YYDKDF (reference sequence).

The source is a woman aged 45-60 years who had been exposed to COVID-19. The rearrangement uses TRBV15 and TRBJ1-2; 7 bases line up with TRBD1. Sequenced sample: PBMCs or T cells enriched from blood (not recorded which). As DNA, the CDR3 is TGTGCCACCAGCAGAGAGTTCCGAGCCGGGACAGTTCCCCTATCGAGAGGCTACACCTTC. As protein: CATSREFRAGTVPLSRGYTF.